This TCR beta chain is from a study of naive and memory T cell subsets. This clonotype was counted many times. Specified treatment: skin biopsy from PPD injection site in Mantoux-positive individual. Unsorted total RNA, roughly 1 to 1000 ng, was DNase treated before reverse transcription. Individuals with a positive Mantoux test gave biopsies from PPD-injected skin. The CDR3 runs 15 residues. Losses at the gene ends were 6 bases for V and 2 bases for J; bases not matched to a gene: 7. Germline values: CDR1 DFQATT, CDR2 SNEGSKA (reference sequence). Blood and skin TCR RNA was reverse transcribed with alpha and beta constant primers. One entry per CDR3 protein, called by TCRdb with MiXCR from the UMI-ligation and nested PCR reads. The top ten hold under 7.5% of the sample, which has 15,000 to 20,000 distinct CDR3 sequences, about a tenth seen once.

The TCR was taken from an adult in good health. The source material was skin, sampled from a tuberculin skin test site. The chain uses TRBV20-1 and TRBJ2-5; 12 nucleotides align to TRBD2. The CDR3 reads CSATGLAGLQETQYF. CDR3 in DNA: TGCAGTGCCACTGGACTAGCGGGACTACAAGAGACCCAGTACTTC.